The T cell receptor (beta chain) described here comes from a study of T cells after yellow fever vaccination. Trimming shortened V by 0 bases and J by 4 bases, and 12 bases separated the two germline ends. The length of the CDR3 is 15 residues. TCRdb re-derived calls from the 5' RACE reads in MiXCR, one entry per CDR3 protein. Among 500,000 to 650,000 distinct CDR3 sequences, roughly 13% were seen once, and the ten largest hold more than 13%. The TCR comes from a man younger than 40 who received the YFV17D yellow fever vaccine. Sample: PBMCs, taken on the day of the yellow fever booster vaccination. The chain uses TRBV12-3 or TRBV12-4 and TRBJ2-5, with D perhaps TRBD1 (7 bases). The CDR3 nucleotides read TGTGCCAGCAGTTTAGCTCAGGGGGGAGGAGAGACCCAGTACTTC. Translation: CASSLAQGGGETQYF.